The T cell receptor (beta chain) described here comes from a study of T cell responses to AZD1222 COVID-19 vaccine (dated by TCRdb to about 2021). Broadly, across the study: A total of over 230 trial participants underwent TCR sequencing, of whom nearly 210 had received two doses of AZD1222 and approximately 26 had received two doses of the MenACWY control vaccine. Enrollment into the trials was organized by age into subgroups of 18-55, 56-69 and 70-plus years, and those subgroups contained roughly 140, 27 and 60 TCR-sequenced participants, respectively.

The time point label corresponds to: about 28 days (+/-7) after the second vaccine dose. AZD1222 recipients whose second dose came at about 4 weeks and those whose second dose came at about 12 weeks were combined into one group, since spike-specific TCR depth and breadth did not differ between the two schedules. Vaccinee samples came from UK trials COV001 and COV002, including a single-blind randomized controlled phase 2/3 trial of AZD1222 (ChAdOx1 nCoV-19) in healthy adults. For TCRbeta chain sequencing, PBMC samples were collected from trial participants at day 0 and at day 28 after the second dose. V lost 0 bases and J lost 4 bases; the stretch between them is 19 bases long. The germline V gene sets CDR1 to SGDLS and CDR2 to YYNGEE. The CDR3 runs 17 residues from the cysteine to the phenylalanine. The read is trimmed to its CDR3 DNA, 51 bases read in frame from base 1. As regards this clone: Its binding antigen is unknown. No much larger clone exists at a distance of one base, and base qualities are not known.

The CDR3 regions of human TCRbeta chains were analyzed by immunosequencing. The original methods were these. TCRs in the repertoires were matched against a reference library of SARS-CoV-2-specific TCRs that had been generated with the MIRA antigen-specificity platform. Breadth was defined as the fraction of unique TCRs that were SARS-CoV-2-associated, and depth was defined as the fraction of total T cells that were SARS-CoV-2-associated. Using the MIRA data, every spike-specific TCR was mapped to the spike region that the TCR reacted to and assigned to either a CD4 or a CD8 class. Log10-transformed breadth and depth values were compared by one-way ANOVA with Sidak's multiple comparisons tests. TCRdb's version of the immuneACCESS table is confined to in-frame rearrangements and falls short of the full clone set. An unresolved V gene accounts for under half of the shortfall where checked; the remainder is of unknown origin. V and J calls and clone size are those listed in that table; D and trimming were worked out from the DNA. Here the sample has 120,000 or so clones; 85% to 90% occur a single time. 6% to 8.5% of the sample is held by the ten biggest clonotypes.

Overall study outcomes, separate from this receptor: No day 14 peak-response samples were available, so repertoires were characterized only after the peak T cell response. Conclusions about previously exposed vaccinees are limited because only five to seven AZD1222 recipients were SARS-CoV-2 seropositive at baseline. The whole spike protein was spanned by vaccine-associated CD4 TCRs, and dominant responses were seen in regions 160-218 and 743-854. Participants were mostly white British and included more females than males, and it was suggested by the authors that clonal diversity may have been underestimated. Nearly half of unique spike-specific TCRs reportedly recognized epitopes outside regions mutated in the B.1.351 and B.1.1.7 variants. Spike-specific TCR breadth and depth rose significantly after two AZD1222 doses compared with day 0 and with MenACWY recipients. In the small 56-69-year group, the increase in depth fell short of significance, most likely because of low power.

The sequence joins TRBV9 to TRBJ1-2; TRBD1 is possibly the D segment (5 matching bases). Here the sequenced sample was peripheral blood, taken 28 days after the second AZD1222 dose. The receptor comes from an adult who received the AZD1222 COVID-19 vaccine. CDR3 reads: CASSVEEDLAGLYGYTF. The nucleotide sequence reads as follows: TGTGCCAGCAGCGTAGAGGAAGATCTTGCAGGGCTCTATGGCTACACCTTC. The full variable domain, with segments outside the CDR3 supplied by the reference TRBV9 and TRBJ1-2 proteins, appears as DSGVTQTPKHLITATGQRVTLRCSPRSGDLSVYWYQQSLDQGLQFLIQYYNGEERAKGNILERFSAQQFPDLHSELNLSSLELGDSALYFCASSVEEDLAGLYGYTFGSGTRLTVV.